This is a list of T cell receptor beta chains from one sample in a study of metastatic and nonmetastatic thyroid tumors. TCRdb reanalyzed the PCR reads with MiXCR. The table has tens of thousands of clones, around 20% seen once; the top ten hold around 15%. Sequencing used blood. These receptors originate from a female donor with papillary thyroid cancer or a benign thyroid nodule (not recorded which). Some clones in this sample may be carry-over from other donors' samples. The CDR3 runs from the conserved cysteine through the conserved F or W. Each record gives: clone size, J gene, V gene, D gene, CDR3 protein, CDR3 DNA. D genes are given only for firm matches. Clone size is given for some rows only: seen once, a few or many times, or a class if the clone is expanded.

clone_size: .; j_call: TRBJ2-5; v_call: TRBV7-7; d_call: .; cdr3_aa: CASSLARGGETQYF; cdr3_nt: TGTGCTAGCAGCTTAGCTCGGGGTGGAGAGACTCAGTACTTC
clone_size: many; j_call: TRBJ2-3; v_call: TRBV12-5; d_call: TRBD1; cdr3_aa: CASGSPGTGIDTQYF; cdr3_nt: TGTGCTAGTGGTTCCCCCGGGACAGGGATCGATACGCAGTATTTT
clone_size: many; j_call: TRBJ2-6; v_call: TRBV5-4; d_call: .; cdr3_aa: CASSSPAGANVLTF; cdr3_nt: TGTGCCAGCAGCTCACCCGCGGGGGCCAACGTCCTGACTTTC
clone_size: .; j_call: TRBJ2-7; v_call: TRBV30; d_call: TRBD2; cdr3_aa: CAWSPPGGLWEQYF; cdr3_nt: TGTGCCTGGAGTCCACCGGGGGGGCTTTGGGAGCAGTACTTC
clone_size: many; j_call: TRBJ2-6; v_call: TRBV10-3; d_call: TRBD1; cdr3_aa: CAIRQGAAGANVLTF; cdr3_nt: TGTGCCATCAGACAGGGGGCTGCTGGGGCCAACGTCCTGACTTTC
clone_size: .; j_call: TRBJ2-2; v_call: TRBV20-1; d_call: .; cdr3_aa: CSAREVGGPGELFF; cdr3_nt: TGCAGTGCTAGAGAGGTTGGTGGACCCGGGGAGCTGTTTTTT
clone_size: many; j_call: TRBJ2-1; v_call: TRBV5-1; d_call: .; cdr3_aa: CASSPGIDNEQFF; cdr3_nt: TGCGCCAGCAGCCCCGGGATCGACAATGAGCAGTTCTTC
clone_size: many; j_call: TRBJ2-2; v_call: TRBV9; d_call: TRBD2; cdr3_aa: CASSALGGGADTGELFF; cdr3_nt: TGTGCCAGCAGCGCGCTGGGGGGGGGAGCCGACACCGGGGAGCTGTTTTTT
clone_size: .; j_call: TRBJ2-1; v_call: TRBV29-1; d_call: TRBD2; cdr3_aa: CSVVPSGLAGEGNEQFF; cdr3_nt: TGCAGCGTTGTACCTTCTGGACTAGCGGGAGAGGGCAATGAGCAGTTCTTC
clone_size: many; j_call: TRBJ2-2; v_call: TRBV5-1; d_call: .; cdr3_aa: CASSLVPGAGGRTGELFF; cdr3_nt: TGCGCCAGCAGCCTGGTCCCCGGGGCCGGTGGGAGGACCGGGGAGCTGTTTTTT
clone_size: .; j_call: TRBJ1-1; v_call: TRBV4-2; d_call: .; cdr3_aa: CASSQVDTLNTEAFF; cdr3_nt: TGTGCCAGCAGCCAAGTGGACACCCTGAACACTGAAGCTTTCTTT
clone_size: .; j_call: TRBJ2-7; v_call: TRBV2; d_call: .; cdr3_aa: CASVMVQHSYEQYF; cdr3_nt: TGTGCCAGCGTGATGGTACAACACTCCTACGAGCAGTACTTC
clone_size: .; j_call: TRBJ1-5; v_call: TRBV6-1; d_call: .; cdr3_aa: CASSVDRGQPQHF; cdr3_nt: TGTGCCAGCAGTGTTGACCGCGGTCAGCCCCAGCATTTT